What follows describes a single TCR beta chain. Its antigen remains unknown. Carbamazepine had induced Stevens-Johnson syndrome or toxic epidermal necrolysis in the sequenced donors. The CDR3 has 17 amino acids. CDR1 is DFQATT, CDR2 SNEGSKA, per germline (reference sequence). The data belong to a study of T cells in severe cutaneous drug reactions. Study as a whole: The culprit drug was assigned by the Naranjo and ALDEN algorithms.

The study, taken as a whole, reports: Tolerant-control and healthy-donor PBMC lacked or rarely had the public CDR3 found in blisters. Carbamazepine-induced Stevens-Johnson syndrome or toxic epidermal necrolysis patients showed strongly raised TRBV12-4, 30% to 40% in blister cells and approximately 5.4% in PBMC.

Bulk and single-cell libraries used iRepertoire multiplex PCR with TCR subtype-specific primers. Bulk TCR libraries started from roughly 100-500 ng RNA per sample. Reanalyzing the multiplex PCR reads, TCRdb keeps one entry per CDR3 protein, without DNA. The table lists fewer than 11,000 distinct CDR3 sequences. The chain carries TRBV20-1 and TRBJ2-7; TCRdb selects TRBD2, and the lack of DNA leaves this call unchecked. The material sequenced was cells from a skin blister. The clonotype was recovered from a human donor with Stevens-Johnson syndrome, a severe cutaneous drug reaction. The CDR3: CSARDRASGSQLDEQYF.